Described below is a single T cell receptor (beta chain) sequence and its context. Only one base separates this from a far larger clonotype, so it likely reflects a read error. This sample is drawn from a study of blood T cell repertoires in COVID-19. The wider study: Acute and convalescent COVID-19 samples came from the United States, Italy and Spain.

Authors' processing steps: Nucleated cell counts were estimated from reference gene primer amplification. TCRdb's copy holds only in-frame clones and misses some; the assay was immunoSEQ multiplex PCR. V and J calls and clone size are given by that table; D and trimming were obtained from the DNA. The data contain around 170,000 clones, less than 85% of them singletons. Two negative PCRs, clearance, or symptom resolution had been documented for recovered Cohort 3 donors. Looked up from germline, CDR1 is SEHNR and CDR2 is FQNEAQ (reference sequence). This CDR3 has 13 residues. Trimming removed 5 bases from V and 4 bases from J, with 9 bases in between.

The sample was PBMCs or T cells enriched from blood (not recorded which). The chain has TRBV7-9 and TRBJ1-5; TRBD1 is a possible D gene (5 bases). The TCR sequence derives from a man aged 45-65 years who had recovered from COVID-19. As DNA, the CDR3 is TGTGCCAGCAGCCGGGACTTAAATCAGCCCCAGCATTTT. This codes for CASSRDLNQPQHF.